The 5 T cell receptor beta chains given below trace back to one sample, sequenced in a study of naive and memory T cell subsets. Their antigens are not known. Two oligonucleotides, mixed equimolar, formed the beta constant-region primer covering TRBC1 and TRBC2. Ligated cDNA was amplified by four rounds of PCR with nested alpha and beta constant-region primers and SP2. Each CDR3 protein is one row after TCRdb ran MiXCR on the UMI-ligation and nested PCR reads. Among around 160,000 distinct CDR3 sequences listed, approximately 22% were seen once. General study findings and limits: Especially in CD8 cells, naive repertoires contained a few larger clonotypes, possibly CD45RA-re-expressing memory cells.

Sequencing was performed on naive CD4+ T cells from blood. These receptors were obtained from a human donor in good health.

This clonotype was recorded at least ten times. The CDR3 coding sequence is TGCAGCGTTGAGTTCGGGAGGAGAACAGATACGCAGTATTTT. Protein sequence: CSVEFGRRTDTQYF. The genes are TRBV29-1 and TRBJ2-3, with 7 bases matching TRBD2. Germline values: CDR1 SQVTM, CDR2 ANQGSEA. This CDR3 has 14 residues. Trimming took 3 bases from V and 3 from J; bases not matched to a gene: 6.

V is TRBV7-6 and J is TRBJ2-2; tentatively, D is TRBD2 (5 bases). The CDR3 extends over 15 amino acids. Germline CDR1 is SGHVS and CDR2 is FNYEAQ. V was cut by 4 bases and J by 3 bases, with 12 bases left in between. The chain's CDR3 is CASSSYRRDTGELFF. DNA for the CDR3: TGTGCCAGCAGCTCCTATCGGCGGGACACCGGGGAGCTGTTTTTT.

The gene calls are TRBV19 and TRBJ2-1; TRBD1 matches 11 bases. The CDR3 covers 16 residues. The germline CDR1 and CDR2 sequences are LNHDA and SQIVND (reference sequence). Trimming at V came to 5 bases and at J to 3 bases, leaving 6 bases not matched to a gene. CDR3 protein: CASSVGTGGLYNEQFF. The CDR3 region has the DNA TGTGCCAGTAGTGTGGGGACAGGGGGGCTCTACAATGAGCAGTTCTTC. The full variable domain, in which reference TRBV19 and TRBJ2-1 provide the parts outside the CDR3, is DGGITQSPKYLFRKEGQNVTLSCEQNLNHDAMYWYRQDPGQGLRLIYYSQIVNDFQKGDIAEGYSVSREKKESFPLTVTSAQKNPTAFYLCASSVGTGGLYNEQFFGPGTRLTVL.

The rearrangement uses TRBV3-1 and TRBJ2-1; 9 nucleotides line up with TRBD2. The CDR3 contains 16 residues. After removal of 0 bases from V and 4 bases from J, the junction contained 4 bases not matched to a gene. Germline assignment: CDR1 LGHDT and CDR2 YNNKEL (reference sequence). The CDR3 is CASSQDPREGYNEQFF. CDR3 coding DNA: TGTGCCAGCAGCCAAGACCCGCGGGAGGGATACAATGAGCAGTTCTTC.

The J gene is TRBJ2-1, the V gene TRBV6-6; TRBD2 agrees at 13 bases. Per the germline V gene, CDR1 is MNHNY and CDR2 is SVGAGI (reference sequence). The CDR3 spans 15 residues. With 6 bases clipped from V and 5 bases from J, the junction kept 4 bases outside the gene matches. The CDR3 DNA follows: TGTGCCAGCAGCGATGGACTAGCGGGAGACAATGAGCAGTTCTTC. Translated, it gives CASSDGLAGDNEQFF.